One and the same sample provided the 17 T cell receptor beta chains below, sequenced in a study of T-cell reconstitution after alpha-beta-depleted transplantation in children. A TCRbeta library incorporating unique molecular identifiers was prepared. Using its own MiXCR run on the PCR reads, TCRdb lists one record per CDR3 protein. Here the sample spans about 500,000 distinct CDR3 sequences, approximately 32% being singletons. Sequences were derived from PBMCs from the stem cell graft donor, sampled from the stem cell graft. The receptor set was obtained from a human donor who donated a stem cell graft to a child with aplastic anemia.

The chain uses TRBV28 and TRBJ2-3; no firm D call. This CDR3 has 16 residues. Germline CDR1 is MDHEN and CDR2 is SYDVKM. Trimming removed 3 bases from V and 4 bases from J, with 17 bases in between. The DNA for the CDR3 is TGTGCCAGCAGTTTCGAGAAAAGAACTCGGCCAGATACGCAGTATTTT. Its protein product is CASSFEKRTRPDTQYF.

V and J are TRBV3-1 and TRBJ1-5, with TRBD1 matching over 9 bases. Losses at the gene ends were 4 bases for V and 6 bases for J; bases not matched to a gene: 7. The CDR3 length is 15 residues. Germline V gene sequence: CDR1 LGHDT, CDR2 YNNKEL (reference sequence). The CDR3 region is CASSLGQGPRQPQHF. The DNA for the CDR3 is TGTGCCAGCAGCCTGGGACAGGGCCCCCGTCAGCCCCAGCATTTT.

This clonotype appeared a single time. The rearrangement joins TRBV7-9 to TRBJ2-7; D perhaps matches TRBD1 (6 bases). V was shortened by 3 bases and J by 9 bases, with 15 bases between the two germline ends. The germline gives CDR1 SEHNR, CDR2 FQNEAQ (reference sequence). This CDR3 is 13 amino acids long. The CDR3: CASSLQGPQGQYF. The CDR3, as DNA: TGTGCCAGCAGCTTGCAGGGTCCACAGGGGCAGTACTTC. Together with reference TRBV7-9 and TRBJ2-7, the CDR3 gives the full variable domain: DTGVSQNPRHKITKRGQNVTFRCDPISEHNRLYWYRQTLGQGPEFLTYFQNEAQLEKSRLLSDRFSAERPKGSFSTLEIQRTEQGDSAMYLCASSLQGPQGQYFGPGTRLTVT.

CDR3 DNA: TGTGCCAGCAGCTTATGGGGACAGCACCCCTACAATGAGCAGTTCTTC. This gives the protein CASSLWGQHPYNEQFF. The V call is TRBV7-9, the J call TRBJ2-1, with TRBD1 matching 7 bases. CDR3 size: 16 residues. Germline V gives CDR1 SEHNR, CDR2 FQNEAQ (reference sequence). V trimming: 2 bases; J trimming: 2 bases; junction bases outside the gene matches: 6.

The chain uses TRBV3-1 and TRBJ2-7, with D unclear. This CDR3 contains 12 residues. The germline V and J ends were trimmed by 2 bases and 5 bases, with 7 bases remaining between them. CDR1 is LGHDT, CDR2 YNNKEL, per germline (reference sequence). The CDR3 loop reads CASSQFGHEQYV. Here the CDR3 DNA reads TGTGCCAGCAGCCAATTCGGCCACGAGCAGTACGTC.

This clonotype was seen a handful of times. V gene TRBV5-5 combines with J gene TRBJ1-1; 7 bases match TRBD1. V gave up 3 bases and J gave up 0 bases; unmatched junction bases: 2. The CDR3 totals 14 residues. Germline assignment: CDR1 SGHKS and CDR2 YYEKEE (reference sequence). CDR3 in amino acids: CASSWGQLNTEAFF. DNA of the CDR3: TGTGCCAGCAGCTGGGGACAGTTGAACACTGAAGCTTTCTTT.

V gene TRBV20-1 combines with J gene TRBJ2-1, with 14 bases identical to TRBD2. V shed 4 bases, J shed 6 bases, and the junction held 17 bases outside the gene matches. This CDR3 comprises 19 residues. The germline gives CDR1 DFQATT, CDR2 SNEGSKA (reference sequence). The DNA of the CDR3 is TGCAGTGCTAAAGGGACTAGCGGGAGTCCTTCTTTAGTGTTCAATGAGCAGTTCTTC. The encoded protein is CSAKGTSGSPSLVFNEQFF.

The chain links TRBV7-3 to TRBJ2-6; 7 positions agree with TRBD2. Germline-derived CDR1 and CDR2 are SGHTA and FQGTGA. This CDR3 region has 16 residues. V dropped 3 bases and J dropped 2; count of bases not matched to a gene: 4. CDR3 DNA sequence: TGTGCCAGCAGCTTTATTCGGGGGGCTGGGGCCAACGTCCTGACTTTC. It encodes CASSFIRGAGANVLTF.

CDR3 region: CASSFGFNQPQHF. CDR3 nucleotides: TGTGCCAGCAGCTTCGGTTTTAATCAGCCCCAGCATTTT. J is TRBJ1-5 and V is TRBV7-2; D gene uncertain. The CDR3 consists of 13 residues. Between the trimmed V and J ends, which lost 3 bases and 4 bases, there was a span of 7 bases. Germline-derived CDR1 and CDR2 are SGHTA and FQGNSA.

The chain couples TRBV29-1 to TRBJ2-7, with TRBD1 matching 8 bases. Germline V CDR1 and CDR2: SQVTM, ANQGSEA. The length of the CDR3 is 13 residues. Trimming removed 7 bases from V and 5 bases from J; junction bases left unmatched: 10. For the CDR3, the DNA is TGCAGCGGCGGCCCGGACAGGGCCCACGAGCAGTACTTC. Encoded protein: CSGGPDRAHEQYF.

This clonotype was recorded at least ten times. The chain is built from TRBV20-1 and TRBJ2-3; D gene unclear. CDR1 is DFQATT, CDR2 SNEGSKA, per germline (reference sequence). Between the trimmed V and J ends, which lost 0 bases and 6 bases, there was a span of 7 bases. CDR3 length: 12 residues. The CDR3 DNA reads TGCAGTGCTAGAGATAGAGGTGATACGCAGTATTTT. It yields the protein CSARDRGDTQYF.

The CDR3: CASSLRGGVGPQHF. CDR3 DNA sequence: TGTGCCAGCAGCTTAAGGGGGGGGGTAGGGCCCCAGCATTTT. V gene TRBV13 combines with J gene TRBJ1-5; a weak D match, TRBD1 (6 bases). The V gene lost 2 bases and the J gene lost 9 bases, with 14 bases spanning the gap. Per the germline V gene, CDR1 is PRHDT and CDR2 is FYEKMQ (reference sequence). CDR3 length: 14 amino acids.

The rearrangement joins TRBV10-3 to TRBJ2-7, with a tentative D call TRBD2 (6 bases). The CDR3 extends over 16 amino acids. With 6 bases removed from V and 2 bases from J, the gap between germline ends came to 20 bases. Germline V gene sequence: CDR1 ENHRY, CDR2 SYGVKD. CDR3 in DNA: TGTGCCATCAGAATACAAGCGGGCGACCCCCCCTACGAGCAGTACTTC. This codes for CAIRIQAGDPPYEQYF.

This clonotype was seen many times. The CDR3 spells CASSDGQNTGELFF. The CDR3 DNA is TGTGCCAGCAGTGACGGACAGAACACCGGGGAGCTGTTTTTT. The V and J genes are TRBV6-4 and TRBJ2-2; D might be TRBD1 (5 bases). CDR1 and CDR2 from the germline V gene are MRHNA and SNTAGT. This CDR3 has 14 amino acids. The V and J ends lost 2 bases and 1 base respectively, with 5 bases between them.

This clonotype has only a few counts. The chain carries TRBV12-3 or TRBV12-4 and TRBJ1-1; D not certain. The V gene lost 5 bases and the J gene lost 0 bases, with 16 bases spanning the gap. CDR3 size: 16 residues. CDR3 in amino acids: CASSNHLMLMNTEAFF. The CDR3 DNA reads TGTGCCAGCAGTAACCACCTCATGCTAATGAACACTGAAGCTTTCTTT.

The chain joins TRBV6-5 to TRBJ1-5; D unclear. V dropped 3 bases and J dropped 4 bases, with 10 bases sitting between them. The CDR3 is 14 amino acids. Germline V gene lookup returns CDR1 MNHEY and CDR2 SVGAGI. The CDR3 loop is CASSYRTDNQPQHF. As DNA, the CDR3 is TGTGCCAGCAGTTATCGGACGGATAATCAGCCCCAGCATTTT.

CDR3 DNA sequence: TGTGCCAGCAGCCTGATAGCGGGCCACAAACGAGAGGGGTCCTACAATGAGCAGTTCTTC. This encodes CASSLIAGHKREGSYNEQFF. The chain employs TRBV11-1 and TRBJ2-1; the match to TRBD2 covers 7 bases. Germline values: CDR1 SGHAT, CDR2 FQDESV (reference sequence). The V and J ends lost 5 bases and 1 base, in that order; junction bases with no gene match: 20. The CDR3 runs to 20 residues. The entire variable domain, with the rest obtained from reference TRBV11-1 and TRBJ2-1, is as follows: EAEVAQSPRYKITEKSQAVAFWCDPISGHATLYWYRQILGQGPELLVQFQDESVVDDSQLPKDRFSAERLKGVDSTLKIQPAELGDSAMYLCASSLIAGHKREGSYNEQFFGPGTRLTVL.